The 8 T cell receptor beta chains presented below share a single source sample, sequenced in a study of blood T cell repertoires in COVID-19. TCRdb's table, derived via immunoSEQ multiplex PCR, lists solely in-frame clones and lacks some. The sample consists of about 190,000 clones, around 85% of them appearing once. The sample was peripheral blood. The receptors originated from a man aged 50-60 years who had recovered from COVID-19.

The chain joins TRBV4-1 to TRBJ2-7; TRBD2 matches 9 bases. The CDR3 spans 18 residues. The ends lost 2 bases at V and 2 bases at J; junction bases unmatched: 13. CDR1 and CDR2 (germline): MGHRA, YSYEKL. In DNA, the CDR3 is TGCGCCAGCAGCCAATACCTATCTGCGGGAGGGCCCCCCTACGAGCAGTACTTC. It yields the protein CASSQYLSAGGPPYEQYF.

This clone was detected a few times. The chain is built from TRBV6-6 and TRBJ2-7; a possible D gene is TRBD1 (6 bases). Trimming took off 7 bases at V and 0 bases at J, with 13 bases between the two ends. The CDR3 sequence is 14 residues long. Germline V lookup: CDR1 MNHNY, CDR2 SVGAGI (reference sequence). CDR3 residues: CASIGTHVSYEQYF. For the CDR3, the DNA is TGTGCCAGCATCGGGACACACGTCTCCTACGAGCAGTACTTC.

This rearrangement joins TRBV5-1 to TRBJ2-1, with D possibly matching TRBD1 (6 bases). Germline V gene sequence: CDR1 SGHRS, CDR2 YFSETQ. Trimming left V 4 bases short and J 6 bases short, with 11 bases between. The CDR3 contains 13 residues. In nucleotides, the CDR3 is TGCGCCAGCAGCGCCACACAGGGCAATGAGCAGTTCTTC. Translation gives CASSATQGNEQFF.

The chain is built from TRBV2 and TRBJ1-5; D remains ambiguous. The CDR3 runs 14 residues. The germline CDR1 and CDR2 sequences are SNHLY and FYNNEI. Trimming left V 3 bases short and J 4 bases short, with 10 bases between. The CDR3 is CASSDQAGNQPQHF. The DNA of the CDR3 is TGTGCCAGCAGTGATCAGGCAGGAAATCAGCCCCAGCATTTT.

The gene calls are TRBV30 and TRBJ1-1, with 10 positions matching TRBD1. CDR3 length: 19 amino acids. The V segment lost 3 bases and the J segment 9 bases; nucleotides outside the gene matches: 25. Germline-derived CDR1 and CDR2 are GTSNPN and SVGIG (reference sequence). The CDR3 is CAWSIKAPGTGDGRRKAFF. The DNA for the CDR3 is TGTGCCTGGAGCATAAAGGCCCCCGGGACAGGGGATGGGCGGAGAAAAGCTTTCTTT. Full variable domain (remainder filled in from reference TRBV30 and TRBJ1-1): SQTIHQWPATLVQPVGSPLSLECTVEGTSNPNLYWYRQAAGRGLQLLFYSVGIGQISSEVPQNLSASRPQDRQFILSSKKLLLSDSGFYLCAWSIKAPGTGDGRRKAFFGQGTRLTVV.

The chain uses TRBV3-1 (or the pseudogene TRBV3-2) and TRBJ2-4, with 11 bases aligning to TRBD2. V was clipped by 5 bases and J by 12 bases; unmatched bases: 9. This CDR3 spans 14 amino acids. Germline assignment: CDR1 LGHDT and CDR2 YNNKEL (reference sequence). The CDR3 DNA follows: TGTGCCAGCAGCTCCCCTGGACTAGCGGGCCATCAGTACTTC. This gives the protein CASSSPGLAGHQYF.

As concerns this clone: One end of the junction fails to match germline, which may point to a read error. The chain recombines TRBV5-1 with TRBJ2-1; 13 bases match TRBD2. The CDR3 loop spans 16 amino acids. CDR1 is SGHRS, CDR2 YFSETQ, per germline. The DNA for the CDR3 is TGCGCCAACAGCGAGGGACTAGCGGGGTACGTAAATGAGCAGTTCTTC. It translates to CANSEGLAGYVNEQFF.

This chain links TRBV5-1 with TRBJ2-7, with 9 positions matching TRBD1. J gave up 3 bases and V 4 bases, and 5 bases lay outside the gene matches. CDR1 is SGHRS, CDR2 YFSETQ, per germline. The CDR3 has 14 amino acids. The CDR3 is CASSQKTGGYEQYF. The CDR3 DNA reads as TGCGCCAGCAGCCAAAAGACAGGGGGCTACGAGCAGTACTTC.